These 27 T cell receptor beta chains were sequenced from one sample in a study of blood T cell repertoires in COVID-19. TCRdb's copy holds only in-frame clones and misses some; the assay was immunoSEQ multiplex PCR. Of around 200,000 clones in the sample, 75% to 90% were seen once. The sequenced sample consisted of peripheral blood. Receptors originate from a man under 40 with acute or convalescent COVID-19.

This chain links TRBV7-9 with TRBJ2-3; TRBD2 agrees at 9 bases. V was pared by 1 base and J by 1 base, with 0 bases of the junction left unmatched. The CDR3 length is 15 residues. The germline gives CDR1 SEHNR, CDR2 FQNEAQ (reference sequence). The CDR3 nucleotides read TGTGCCAGCAGCTTAGGGACTAGCGGCACAGATACGCAGTATTTT. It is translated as CASSLGTSGTDTQYF. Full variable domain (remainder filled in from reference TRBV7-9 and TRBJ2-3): DTGVSQNPRHKITKRGQNVTFRCDPISEHNRLYWYRQTLGQGPEFLTYFQNEAQLEKSRLLSDRFSAERPKGSFSTLEIQRTEQGDSAMYLCASSLGTSGTDTQYFGPGTRLTVL.

CDR3 DNA sequence: TGTGCCAGCAGTTCCCATCAGGTTAATACGCAGTATTTT. It specifies CASSSHQVNTQYF. The rearrangement joins TRBV27 to TRBJ2-3, with no clear D. Per the germline V gene, CDR1 is MNHEY and CDR2 is SMNVEV (reference sequence). Trimming stripped 4 bases from V and 7 bases from J, with 12 bases between. The CDR3 runs 13 residues.

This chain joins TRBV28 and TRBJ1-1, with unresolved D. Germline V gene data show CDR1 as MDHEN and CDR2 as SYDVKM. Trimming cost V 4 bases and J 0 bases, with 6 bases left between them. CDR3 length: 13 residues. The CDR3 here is CASSSGVNTEAFF. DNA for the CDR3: TGTGCCAGCAGTTCAGGTGTGAACACTGAAGCTTTCTTT.

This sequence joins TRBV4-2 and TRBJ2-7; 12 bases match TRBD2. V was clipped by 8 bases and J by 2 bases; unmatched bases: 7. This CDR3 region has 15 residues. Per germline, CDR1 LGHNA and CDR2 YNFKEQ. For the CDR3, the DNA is TGTGCCAGCGCTCCTAGCGGGGGGGCCACCTACGAGCAGTACTTC. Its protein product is CASAPSGGATYEQYF.

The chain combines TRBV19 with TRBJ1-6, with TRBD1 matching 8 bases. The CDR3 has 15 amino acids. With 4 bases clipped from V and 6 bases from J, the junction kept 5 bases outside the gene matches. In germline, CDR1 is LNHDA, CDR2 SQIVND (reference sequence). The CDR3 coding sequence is TGTGCCAGTAGTAGGACAGGGTGGGGTAATTCACCCCTCCACTTT. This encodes CASSRTGWGNSPLHF. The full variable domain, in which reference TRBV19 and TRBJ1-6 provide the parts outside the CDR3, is DGGITQSPKYLFRKEGQNVTLSCEQNLNHDAMYWYRQDPGQGLRLIYYSQIVNDFQKGDIAEGYSVSREKKESFPLTVTSAQKNPTAFYLCASSRTGWGNSPLHFGNGTRLTVT.

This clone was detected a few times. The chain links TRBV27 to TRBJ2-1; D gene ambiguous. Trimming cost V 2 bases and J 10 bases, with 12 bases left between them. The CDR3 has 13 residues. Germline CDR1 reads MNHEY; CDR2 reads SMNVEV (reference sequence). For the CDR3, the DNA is TGTGCCAGCAGTTTAGTCGAGACACGGGAGCAGTTCTTC. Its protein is CASSLVETREQFF.

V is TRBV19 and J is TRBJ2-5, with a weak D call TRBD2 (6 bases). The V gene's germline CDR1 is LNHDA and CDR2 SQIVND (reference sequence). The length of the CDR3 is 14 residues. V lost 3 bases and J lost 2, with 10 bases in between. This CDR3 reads CASSMGLTQETQYF. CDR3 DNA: TGTGCCAGTAGTATGGGACTGACACAAGAGACCCAGTACTTC.

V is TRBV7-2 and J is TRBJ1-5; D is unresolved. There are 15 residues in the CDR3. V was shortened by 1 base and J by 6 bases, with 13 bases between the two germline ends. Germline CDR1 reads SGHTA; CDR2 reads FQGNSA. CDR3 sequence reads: CASSLGRVVGQPQHF. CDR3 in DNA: TGTGCCAGCAGCTTAGGGAGGGTAGTCGGTCAGCCCCAGCATTTT.

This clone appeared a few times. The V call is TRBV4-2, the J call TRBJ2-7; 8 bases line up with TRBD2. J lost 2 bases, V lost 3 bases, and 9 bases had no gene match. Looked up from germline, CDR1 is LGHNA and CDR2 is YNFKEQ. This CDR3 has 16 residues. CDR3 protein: CASSQTPTSEPYEQYF. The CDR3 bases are TGTGCCAGCAGCCAGACCCCGACTAGCGAGCCCTACGAGCAGTACTTC.

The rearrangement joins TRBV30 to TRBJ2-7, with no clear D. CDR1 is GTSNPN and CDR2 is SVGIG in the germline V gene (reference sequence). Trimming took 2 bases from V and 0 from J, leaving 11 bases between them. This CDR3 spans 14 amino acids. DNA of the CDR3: TGTGCCTGGAGTAAAACTCGAATCTCCTACGAGCAGTACTTC. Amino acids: CAWSKTRISYEQYF.

CDR3 residues: CASSESGTAGNTIYF. Written as DNA, the CDR3 is TGCGCCAGCAGTGAGAGCGGGACCGCTGGAAACACCATATATTTT. This rearrangement joins TRBV10-1 to TRBJ1-3; TRBD1 is a possible D gene (5 bases). The CDR3 contains 15 residues. Germline CDR1 and CDR2: WNHNN and SYGVQD (reference sequence). Trimming removed 2 bases at V and 2 bases at J, with 10 bases between.

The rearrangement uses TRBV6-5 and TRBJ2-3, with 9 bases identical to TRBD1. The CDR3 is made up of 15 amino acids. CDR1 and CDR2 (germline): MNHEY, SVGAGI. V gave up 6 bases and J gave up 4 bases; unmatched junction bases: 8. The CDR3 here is CASSGTGFRADTQYF. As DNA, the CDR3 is TGTGCCAGCAGCGGGACAGGGTTTAGGGCAGATACGCAGTATTTT.

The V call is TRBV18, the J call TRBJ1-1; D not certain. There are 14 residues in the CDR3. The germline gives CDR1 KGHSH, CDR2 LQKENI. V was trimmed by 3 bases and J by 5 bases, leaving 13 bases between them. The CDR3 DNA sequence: TGTGCCAGCTCACCCCGCGAGCGGGGAACTGAAGCTTTCTTT. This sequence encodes CASSPRERGTEAFF.

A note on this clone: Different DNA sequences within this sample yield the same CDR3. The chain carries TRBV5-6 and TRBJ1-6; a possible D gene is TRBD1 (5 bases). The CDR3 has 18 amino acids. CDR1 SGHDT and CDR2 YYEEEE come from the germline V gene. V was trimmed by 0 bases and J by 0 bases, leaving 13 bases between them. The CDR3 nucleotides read TGTGCCAGCAGCTTGGAAGCTCGGGGGAGCTCCTATAATTCACCCCTCCACTTT. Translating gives CASSLEARGSSYNSPLHF.

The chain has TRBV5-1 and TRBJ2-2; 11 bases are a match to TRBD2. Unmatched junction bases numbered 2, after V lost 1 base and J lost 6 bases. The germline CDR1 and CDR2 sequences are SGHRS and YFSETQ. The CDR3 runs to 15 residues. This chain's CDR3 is CASSLIAGGPGELFF. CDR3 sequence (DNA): TGCGCCAGCAGCTTGATAGCGGGAGGGCCCGGGGAGCTGTTTTTT.

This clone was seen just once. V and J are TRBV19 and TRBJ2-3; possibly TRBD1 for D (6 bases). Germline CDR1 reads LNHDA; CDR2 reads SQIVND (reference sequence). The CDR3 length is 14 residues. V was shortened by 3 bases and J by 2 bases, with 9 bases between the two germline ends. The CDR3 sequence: CASSILGATDTQYF. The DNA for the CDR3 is TGTGCCAGTAGTATCTTGGGGGCCACAGATACGCAGTATTTT.

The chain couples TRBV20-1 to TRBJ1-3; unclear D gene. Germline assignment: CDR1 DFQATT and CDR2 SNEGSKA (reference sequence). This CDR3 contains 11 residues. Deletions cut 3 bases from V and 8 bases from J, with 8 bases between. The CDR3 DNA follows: TGCAGTGCTAGGGAGGGATACACCATATATTTT. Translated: CSAREGYTIYF.

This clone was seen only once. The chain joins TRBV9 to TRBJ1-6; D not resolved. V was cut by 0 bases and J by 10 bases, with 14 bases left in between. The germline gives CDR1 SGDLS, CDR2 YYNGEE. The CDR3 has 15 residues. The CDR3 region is CASSVGGQPESPLHF. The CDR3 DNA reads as TGTGCCAGCAGCGTAGGAGGGCAGCCTGAATCACCCCTCCACTTT. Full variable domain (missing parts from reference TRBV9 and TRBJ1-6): DSGVTQTPKHLITATGQRVTLRCSPRSGDLSVYWYQQSLDQGLQFLIQYYNGEERAKGNILERFSAQQFPDLHSELNLSSLELGDSALYFCASSVGGQPESPLHFGNGTRLTVT.

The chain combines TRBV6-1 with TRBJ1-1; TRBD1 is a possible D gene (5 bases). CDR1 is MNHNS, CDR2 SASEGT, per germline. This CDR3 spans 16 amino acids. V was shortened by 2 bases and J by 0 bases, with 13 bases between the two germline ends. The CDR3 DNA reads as TGTGCCAGCAGTGAAAGTCGCAGGGTCATGAACACTGAAGCTTTCTTT. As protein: CASSESRRVMNTEAFF.

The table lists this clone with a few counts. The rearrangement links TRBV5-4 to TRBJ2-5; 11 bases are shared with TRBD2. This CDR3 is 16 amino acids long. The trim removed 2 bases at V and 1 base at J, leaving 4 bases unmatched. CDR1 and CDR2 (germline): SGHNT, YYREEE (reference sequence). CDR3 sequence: CASSLSLAGAQETQYF. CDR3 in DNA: TGTGCCAGCAGCTTATCACTAGCGGGAGCCCAAGAGACCCAGTACTTC.

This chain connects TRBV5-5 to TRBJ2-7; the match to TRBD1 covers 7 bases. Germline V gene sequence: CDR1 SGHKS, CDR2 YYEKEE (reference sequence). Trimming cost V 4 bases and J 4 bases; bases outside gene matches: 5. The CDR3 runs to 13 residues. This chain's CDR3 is CASSHDRAYEQYF. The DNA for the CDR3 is TGTGCCAGCAGCCACGACAGGGCTTACGAGCAGTACTTC.

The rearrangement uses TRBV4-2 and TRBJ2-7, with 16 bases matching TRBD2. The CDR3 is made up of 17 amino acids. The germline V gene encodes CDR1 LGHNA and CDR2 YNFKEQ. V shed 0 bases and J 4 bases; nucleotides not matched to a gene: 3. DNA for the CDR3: TGTGCCAGCAGCCAAGATCCGGGACTAGCGGGAGGGTACGAGCAGTACTTC. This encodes CASSQDPGLAGGYEQYF.

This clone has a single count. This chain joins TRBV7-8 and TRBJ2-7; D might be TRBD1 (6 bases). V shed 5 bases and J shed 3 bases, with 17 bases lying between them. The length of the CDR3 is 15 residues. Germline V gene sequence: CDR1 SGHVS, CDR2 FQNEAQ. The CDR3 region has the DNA TGTGCCAGCAGCAGACGCCGGGACAAGAACTACGAGCAGTACTTC. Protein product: CASSRRRDKNYEQYF.

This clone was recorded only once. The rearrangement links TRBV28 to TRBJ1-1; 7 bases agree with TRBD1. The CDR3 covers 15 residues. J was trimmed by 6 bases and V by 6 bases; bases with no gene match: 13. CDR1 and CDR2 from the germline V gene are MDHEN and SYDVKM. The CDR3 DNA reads TGTGCCAGCAGAACAAATGCCCGGGACAGAGCTGAAGCTTTCTTT. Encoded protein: CASRTNARDRAEAFF. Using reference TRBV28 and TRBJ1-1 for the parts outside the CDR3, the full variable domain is DVKVTQSSRYLVKRTGEKVFLECVQDMDHENMFWYRQDPGLGLRLIYFSYDVKMKEKGDIPEGYSVSREKKERFSLILESASTNQTSMYLCASRTNARDRAEAFFGQGTRLTVV.

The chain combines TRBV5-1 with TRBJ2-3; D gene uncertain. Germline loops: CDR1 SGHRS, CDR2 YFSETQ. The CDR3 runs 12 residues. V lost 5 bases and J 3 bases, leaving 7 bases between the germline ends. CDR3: CASRHTTDTQYF. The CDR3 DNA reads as TGCGCCAGCAGGCATACAACAGATACGCAGTATTTT.

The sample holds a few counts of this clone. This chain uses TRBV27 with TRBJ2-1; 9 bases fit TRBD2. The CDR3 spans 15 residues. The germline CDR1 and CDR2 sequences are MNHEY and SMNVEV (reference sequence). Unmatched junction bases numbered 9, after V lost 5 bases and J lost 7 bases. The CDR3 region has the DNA TGTGCCAGCAGTATAGAGCGGGGGGCGGGGAATGAGCAGTTCTTC. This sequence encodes CASSIERGAGNEQFF.

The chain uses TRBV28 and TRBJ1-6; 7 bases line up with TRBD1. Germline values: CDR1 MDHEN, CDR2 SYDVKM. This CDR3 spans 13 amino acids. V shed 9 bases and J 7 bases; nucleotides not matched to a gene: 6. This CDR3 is CASKDRRNSPLHF. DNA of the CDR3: TGTGCCAGTAAGGACAGGAGAAATTCACCCCTCCACTTT.